These 4 T cell receptor beta chains originate from one sample sequenced in a study of CD8+CD57+ T cells in acquired aplastic anemia. It was patients with CD8+CD57+ cell expansion by flow cytometry who were chosen for sequencing. Profiling of TCR beta VDJ combinations and CDR3 sequences used genomic DNA as template. TCRdb passed the reads through MiXCR, listing each CDR3 protein once. The sample has approximately 250,000 distinct CDR3 sequences; 82% are singletons. Sequenced material: sorted CD4+, CD8+, or CD8+CD57+ T cells (not recorded which) from PBMCs. These receptors were taken from a human donor with aplastic anemia.

The chain combines TRBV7-9 with TRBJ2-3, with TRBD2 matching 9 bases. CDR3 length: 16 amino acids. The V gene end was trimmed by 4 bases and the J gene end by 12 bases; junction bases not matched to a gene: 17. From germline, CDR1 is SEHNR and CDR2 FQNEAQ (reference sequence). CDR3 sequence (DNA): TGTGCCAGCAGCTCGGGACTAGCCACAGATACGCAGTATCAGTATTTT. It is translated as CASSSGLATDTQYQYF.

The chain uses TRBV11-3 and TRBJ2-5; the D is unclear. This CDR3 spans 12 amino acids. Trimming left V 7 bases short and J 9 bases short, with 15 bases between. Germline CDR1 and CDR2: SGHNT and YENEEA. In DNA, the CDR3 is TGTGCCAGCAACTGGGATCTGAAGGCCCAGTACTTC. Residues: CASNWDLKAQYF.

The chain uses TRBV2 and TRBJ2-7; the match to TRBD1 covers 7 bases. The J segment lost 2 bases and the V segment lost 8 bases, leaving 3 bases of the junction unmatched. Germline-derived CDR1 and CDR2 are SNHLY and FYNNEI. CDR3 size: 12 residues. CDR3 region: CASSGGPYEQYF. The CDR3 DNA reads as TGTGCCAGCTCAGGGGGTCCCTACGAGCAGTACTTC.

The V and J genes are TRBV7-6 and TRBJ1-2; perhaps TRBD1 as D (5 bases). The CDR3 has 16 residues. The V gene lost 4 bases and the J gene lost 11 bases, with 26 bases spanning the gap. Germline-derived CDR1 and CDR2 are SGHVS and FNYEAQ. The CDR3 is CASSSATGREAFFYTF. CDR3 bases: TGTGCCAGCAGCTCCGCTACAGGCAGGGAAGCATTCTTTTACACCTTC.